This entry is about one TCR beta chain. What it binds is unknown. The sample is drawn from a study of circulating and synovial CD4+ cells in juvenile arthritis. Germline CDR1 LGHNA, CDR2 YSLEER. V gave up 5 bases and J gave up 1 base, with 13 bases separating them. The CDR3 has 15 amino acids. TCRdb's table, derived via immunoSEQ multiplex PCR, lists solely in-frame clones and lacks some. The table includes more than 2,500 clones, about four fifths detected once. General study findings and limits: Compared with bulk blood, circulating pathogenic-like lymphocytes shared substantially more CDR3 sequences with synovial T cells. CPL and bulk CD4 samples differed at least tenfold in T cell genomes. Overlap with synovium rose as more T cells were sequenced. Bulk blood CD4 repertoires were more diverse than these.

The sample comprised CD4+ T cells from synovial fluid. This sequence originates from a human donor with juvenile idiopathic arthritis. The genes are TRBV4-3 and TRBJ2-3; maybe TRBD2 (5 bases). DNA of the CDR3: TGCGCCAGCAGCTACTCAACCGGGGGCACAGATACGCAGTATTTT. It yields the protein CASSYSTGGTDTQYF.